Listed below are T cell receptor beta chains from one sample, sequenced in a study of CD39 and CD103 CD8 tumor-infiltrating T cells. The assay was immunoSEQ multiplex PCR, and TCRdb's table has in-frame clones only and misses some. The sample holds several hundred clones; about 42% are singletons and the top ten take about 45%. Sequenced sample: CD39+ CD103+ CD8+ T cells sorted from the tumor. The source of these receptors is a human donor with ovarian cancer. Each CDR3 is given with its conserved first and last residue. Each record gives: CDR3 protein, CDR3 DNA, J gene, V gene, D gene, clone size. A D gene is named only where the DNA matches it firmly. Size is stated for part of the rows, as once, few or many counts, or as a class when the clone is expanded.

CDR3 protein: CASTGGDRGQSGELFF; CDR3 DNA: TGTGCCAGCACAGGGGGGGACAGGGGGCAAAGCGGGGAGCTGTTTTTT; J gene: TRBJ2-2; V gene: TRBV9; D gene: TRBD1; clone size: .
CDR3 protein: CASSISRGDTQYF; CDR3 DNA: TGTGCCAGTAGTATATCTAGAGGAGATACGCAGTATTTT; J gene: TRBJ2-3; V gene: TRBV19; D gene: .; clone size: few
CDR3 protein: CASSQDRDRGGYTF; CDR3 DNA: TGTGCCAGCAGCCAAGATCGGGACAGGGGAGGCTACACCTTC; J gene: TRBJ1-2; V gene: TRBV7-4; D gene: TRBD1; clone size: .
CDR3 protein: CASAGGGWRETQYF; CDR3 DNA: TGTGCCAGCGCAGGCGGGGGGTGGAGAGAGACCCAGTACTTC; J gene: TRBJ2-5; V gene: TRBV7-9; D gene: TRBD2; clone size: few
CDR3 protein: CASSYDPQVTDTQYF; CDR3 DNA: TGTGCCAGCAGTTACGACCCGCAGGTCACAGATACGCAGTATTTT; J gene: TRBJ2-3; V gene: TRBV6-5; D gene: .; clone size: .
CDR3 protein: CASSPDWTVTYEQYF; CDR3 DNA: TGTGCCAGCTCACCGGACTGGACAGTCACCTACGAGCAGTACTTC; J gene: TRBJ2-7; V gene: TRBV18; D gene: .; clone size: .
CDR3 protein: CASSPDGNTIYF; CDR3 DNA: TGTGCCAGCAGTCCCGATGGAAACACCATATATTTT; J gene: TRBJ1-3; V gene: TRBV11-1; D gene: .; clone size: .
CDR3 protein: CASGRDGDTQYF; CDR3 DNA: TGTGCCAGCGGTCGGGACGGAGATACGCAGTATTTT; J gene: TRBJ2-3; V gene: TRBV7-9; D gene: .; clone size: .
CDR3 protein: CASSIGGSASGQTF; CDR3 DNA: TGTGCCAGTAGTATTGGGGGCAGCGCTTCGGGGCAGACCTTC; J gene: TRBJ1-2; V gene: TRBV19; D gene: .; clone size: hyperexpanded
CDR3 protein: CASSRRGEVYQETQYF; CDR3 DNA: TGTGCCAGCAGCAGGAGAGGGGAGGTTTACCAAGAGACCCAGTACTTC; J gene: TRBJ2-5; V gene: TRBV28; D gene: .; clone size: hyperexpanded
CDR3 protein: CASSFVPGQGPNTEAFF; CDR3 DNA: TGTGCCAGCAGCTTCGTCCCGGGACAGGGGCCGAACACTGAAGCTTTCTTT; J gene: TRBJ1-1; V gene: TRBV4-2; D gene: TRBD1; clone size: .
CDR3 protein: CASSEEGGNLNYGYTF; CDR3 DNA: TGTGCCAGCAGTGAAGAGGGGGGAAACCTTAACTATGGCTACACCTTC; J gene: TRBJ1-2; V gene: TRBV4-2; D gene: .; clone size: .
CDR3 protein: CASSLGTGPYEQYF; CDR3 DNA: TGTGCCAGCAGCTTAGGGACAGGCCCCTACGAGCAGTACTTC; J gene: TRBJ2-7; V gene: TRBV7-9; D gene: TRBD1; clone size: .
CDR3 protein: CASDTGDTGNTIYF; CDR3 DNA: TGTGCCAGTGATACAGGGGACACTGGAAACACCATATATTTT; J gene: TRBJ1-3; V gene: TRBV9; D gene: TRBD1; clone size: .
CDR3 protein: CASSLELPNTGELFF; CDR3 DNA: TGTGCCAGCAGCTTAGAGTTACCGAACACCGGGGAGCTGTTTTTT; J gene: TRBJ2-2; V gene: TRBV7-8; D gene: .; clone size: few
CDR3 protein: CASSLAQGVVTEAFF; CDR3 DNA: TGTGCCAGCAGCTTAGCGCAGGGTGTCGTCACTGAAGCTTTCTTT; J gene: TRBJ1-1; V gene: TRBV7-9; D gene: .; clone size: large
CDR3 protein: CASAPGGGGYGYTF; CDR3 DNA: TGTGCCAGCGCCCCAGGGGGGGGAGGCTATGGCTACACCTTC; J gene: TRBJ1-2; V gene: TRBV28; D gene: TRBD1; clone size: .
CDR3 protein: CATGLAGGKAYEQYF; CDR3 DNA: TGTGCCACCGGACTAGCGGGGGGGAAAGCCTACGAGCAGTACTTC; J gene: TRBJ2-7; V gene: TRBV2; D gene: TRBD2; clone size: .
CDR3 protein: CASSLYMGIEQYF; CDR3 DNA: TGTGCCAGCAGTTTATACATGGGGATCGAGCAGTACTTC; J gene: TRBJ2-7; V gene: TRBV28; D gene: .; clone size: .
CDR3 protein: CASTKNTGELFF; CDR3 DNA: TGTGCCAGCACGAAGAACACCGGGGAGCTGTTTTTT; J gene: TRBJ2-2; V gene: TRBV7-9; D gene: .; clone size: few
CDR3 protein: CASSHLPRLAGGPYEQYF; CDR3 DNA: TGTGCCAGCAGCCATCTTCCCCGACTAGCGGGGGGGCCATACGAGCAGTACTTC; J gene: TRBJ2-7; V gene: TRBV4-2; D gene: TRBD2; clone size: few
CDR3 protein: CASSPPVYEQYF; CDR3 DNA: TGTGCCAGCAGCCCTCCTGTTTACGAGCAGTACTTC; J gene: TRBJ2-7; V gene: TRBV5-5; D gene: .; clone size: .